Described below is a single TCR beta chain sequence and its context. This record comes from a study of T cell changes during pregnancy in multiple sclerosis. Trimming stripped 5 bases from V and 7 bases from J, with 9 bases between. The CDR3 sequence is 12 residues long. The V gene's germline CDR1 is SGHVS and CDR2 FQNEAQ. Measured with immunoSEQ multiplex PCR; TCRdb has only the in-frame clones, and not every one. The data show about 97,000 clones, with approximately 90% seen just once and around 0.79% held by the top ten. The sequencing used peripheral blood, collected in the second trimester of pregnancy. The TCR was taken from a female donor in good health, enrolled as a control in a pregnancy study. V usage is TRBV7-8 and J usage is TRBJ2-1; tentative D call: TRBD2 (5 bases). The CDR3 is CASSGWTNEQFF. CDR3 nucleotides: TGTGCCAGCAGCGGCTGGACTAATGAGCAGTTCTTC.